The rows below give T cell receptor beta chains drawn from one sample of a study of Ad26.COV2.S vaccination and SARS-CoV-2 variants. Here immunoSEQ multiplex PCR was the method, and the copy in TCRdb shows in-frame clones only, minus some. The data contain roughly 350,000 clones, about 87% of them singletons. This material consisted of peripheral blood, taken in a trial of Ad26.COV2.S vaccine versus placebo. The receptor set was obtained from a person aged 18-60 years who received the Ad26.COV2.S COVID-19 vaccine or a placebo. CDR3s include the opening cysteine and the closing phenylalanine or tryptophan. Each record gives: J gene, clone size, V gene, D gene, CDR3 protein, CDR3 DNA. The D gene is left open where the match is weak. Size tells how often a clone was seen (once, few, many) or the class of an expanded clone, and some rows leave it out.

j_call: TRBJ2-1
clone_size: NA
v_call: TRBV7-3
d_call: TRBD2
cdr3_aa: CASSLLAGYNEQFF
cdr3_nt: TGTGCCAGCAGCTTATTAGCGGGGTACAATGAGCAGTTCTTC

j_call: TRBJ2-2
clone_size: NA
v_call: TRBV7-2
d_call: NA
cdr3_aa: CASSSDSRNTGELFF
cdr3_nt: TGTGCCAGCAGCTCCGACTCCAGGAACACCGGGGAGCTGTTTTTT

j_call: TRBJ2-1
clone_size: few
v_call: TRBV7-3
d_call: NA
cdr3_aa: CASSLDHRDNEQFF
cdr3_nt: TGTGCCAGCAGCTTAGATCACAGAGACAATGAGCAGTTCTTC

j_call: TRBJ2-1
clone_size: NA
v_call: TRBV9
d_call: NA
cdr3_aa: CASSPRGDSYNEQFF
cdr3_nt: TGTGCCAGCAGCCCCCGCGGGGACTCCTACAATGAGCAGTTCTTC

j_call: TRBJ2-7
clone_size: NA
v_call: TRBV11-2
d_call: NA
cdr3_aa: CASSLGDEQYF
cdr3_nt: TGTGCCAGCAGCCTGGGGGACGAGCAGTACTTC

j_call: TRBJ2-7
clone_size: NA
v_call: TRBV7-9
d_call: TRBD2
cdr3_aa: CASSAAVTSGYEQYF
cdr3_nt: TGTGCCAGCAGCGCCGCCGTCACTAGCGGCTACGAGCAGTACTTC

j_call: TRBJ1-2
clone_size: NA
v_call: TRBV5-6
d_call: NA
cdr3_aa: CASSPQLGDYGYTF
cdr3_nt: TGTGCCAGCAGCCCCCAGTTAGGGGACTATGGCTACACCTTC

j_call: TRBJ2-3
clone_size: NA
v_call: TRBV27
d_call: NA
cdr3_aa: CASRRLTSTDTQYF
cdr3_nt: TGTGCCAGCAGACGGCTTACAAGCACAGATACGCAGTATTTT

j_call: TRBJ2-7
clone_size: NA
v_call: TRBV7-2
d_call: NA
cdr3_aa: CASSLGLGDEQYF
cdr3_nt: TGTGCCAGCAGCTTAGGTTTAGGCGACGAGCAGTACTTC

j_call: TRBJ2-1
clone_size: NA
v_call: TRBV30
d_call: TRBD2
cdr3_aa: CAWSVGTSAAYNEQFF
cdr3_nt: TGTGCCTGGAGTGTTGGGACTAGCGCCGCCTACAATGAGCAGTTCTTC

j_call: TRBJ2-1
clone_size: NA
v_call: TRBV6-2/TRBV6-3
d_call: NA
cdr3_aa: CASSYGTPDNEQFF
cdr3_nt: TGTGCCAGCAGTTACGGGACTCCTGACAATGAGCAGTTCTTC

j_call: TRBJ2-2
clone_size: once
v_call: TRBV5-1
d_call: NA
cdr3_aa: CASRSGQGGTGELFF
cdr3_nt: TGCGCCAGCAGATCGGGGCAGGGTGGCACCGGGGAGCTGTTTTTT

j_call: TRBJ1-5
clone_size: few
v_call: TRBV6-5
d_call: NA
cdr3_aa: CASSREFNQPQHF
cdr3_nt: TGTGCCAGCAGTCGGGAGTTCAATCAGCCCCAGCATTTT

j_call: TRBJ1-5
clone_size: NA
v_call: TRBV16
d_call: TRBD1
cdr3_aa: CASSRPGQINQPQHF
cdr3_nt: TGTGCCAGCAGCCGTCCGGGACAGATAAATCAGCCCCAGCATTTT

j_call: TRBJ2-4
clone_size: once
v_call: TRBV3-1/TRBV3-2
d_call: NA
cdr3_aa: CASSQDIAKNIQYF
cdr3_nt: TGTGCCAGCAGCCAAGACATAGCCAAAAACATTCAGTACTTC

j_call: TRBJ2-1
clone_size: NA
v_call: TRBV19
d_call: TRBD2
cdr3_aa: CASRVGLAGVNEQFF
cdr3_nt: TGTGCCAGTCGCGTGGGACTAGCGGGAGTAAATGAGCAGTTCTTC

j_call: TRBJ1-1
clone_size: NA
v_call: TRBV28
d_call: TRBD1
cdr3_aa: CASSRPGQTTEAFF
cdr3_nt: TGTGCCAGCAGCCGGCCGGGACAGACCACTGAAGCTTTCTTT

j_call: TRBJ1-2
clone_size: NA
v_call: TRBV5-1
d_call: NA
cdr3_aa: CASSLDRTNYGYTF
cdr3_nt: TGCGCCAGCAGCTTGGACAGGACTAACTATGGCTACACCTTC

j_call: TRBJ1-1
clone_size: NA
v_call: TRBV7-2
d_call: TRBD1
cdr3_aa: CASSLTGGNTEAFF
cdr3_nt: TGTGCCAGCAGCTTAACAGGGGGCAACACTGAAGCTTTCTTT

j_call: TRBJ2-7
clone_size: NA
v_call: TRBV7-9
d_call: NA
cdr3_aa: CASSLVRDHEQYF
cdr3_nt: TGTGCCAGCAGCTTAGTCAGGGACCACGAGCAGTACTTC

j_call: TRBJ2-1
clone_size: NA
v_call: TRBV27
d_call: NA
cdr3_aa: CASSFTSHEQFF
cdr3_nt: TGTGCCAGCAGTTTCACTAGTCATGAGCAGTTCTTC

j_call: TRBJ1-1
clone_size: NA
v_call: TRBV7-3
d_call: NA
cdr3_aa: CASSSRGPSTEAFF
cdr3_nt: TGTGCCAGCAGCTCGCGTGGTCCCAGCACTGAAGCTTTCTTT

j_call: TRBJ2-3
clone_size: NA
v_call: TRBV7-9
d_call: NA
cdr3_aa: CASSLVRVSDTQYF
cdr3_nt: TGTGCCAGCAGCTTAGTACGCGTGTCAGATACGCAGTATTTT

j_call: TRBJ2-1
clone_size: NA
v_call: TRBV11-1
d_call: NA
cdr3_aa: CASSLGRDDYNEQFF
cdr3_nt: TGTGCCAGCAGCTTAGGCAGGGATGATTACAATGAGCAGTTCTTC

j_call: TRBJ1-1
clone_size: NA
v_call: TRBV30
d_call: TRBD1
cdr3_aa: CAWNRGPNTEAFF
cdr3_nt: TGTGCCTGGAACAGGGGGCCGAACACTGAAGCTTTCTTT

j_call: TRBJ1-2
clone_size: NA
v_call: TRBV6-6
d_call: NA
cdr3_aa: CASSPLAGPGYTF
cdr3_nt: TGTGCCAGCAGCCCTTTGGCGGGTCCTGGCTACACCTTC

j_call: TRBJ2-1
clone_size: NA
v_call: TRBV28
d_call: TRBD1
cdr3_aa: CASSSSGTEYYNEQFF
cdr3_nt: TGTGCCAGCAGTTCCTCCGGGACAGAATACTACAATGAGCAGTTCTTC

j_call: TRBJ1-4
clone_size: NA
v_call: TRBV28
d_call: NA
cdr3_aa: CASSPRLIATNEKLFF
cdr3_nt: TGTGCCAGCAGTCCCCGACTGATTGCAACTAATGAAAAACTGTTTTTT

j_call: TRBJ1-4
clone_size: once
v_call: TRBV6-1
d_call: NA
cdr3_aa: CASSRDLGGEKLFF
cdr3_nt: TGTGCCAGCAGTCGGGACCTTGGGGGTGAAAAACTGTTTTTT